This TCR beta chain was found in a study of regulatory T cells in long-lasting Graves disease. Study-level results: Those with persistent disease had in common more public clonotypes (about 3,000) than new patients (about 900).

Germline V CDR1 and CDR2: MNHEY, SMNVEV (reference sequence). The CDR3 runs to 13 residues. Arm-PCR with iRepertoire HTBI primers amplified the CDR3 regions for these TCR beta libraries. Each CDR3 protein is one row after TCRdb ran MiXCR on the multiplex PCR reads. The sample shows 400,000 to 450,000 distinct CDR3 sequences, 15% to 20% of them seen only once. Remarks on this clonotype: Its specificity is not known. With a much larger clone just one base away, this may be a read error.

The time point is: newly diagnosed GD, antithyroid drugs for less than 3 months. Researchers made the TCR library from RNA that was extracted from PBMCs. The same data also went into a second study, on T cells in Graves' hyperthyroidism and ophthalmopathy. That work contributes: Diagnoses used clinical symptoms, serum thyroxine and TRAb, thyroid ultrasound and orbital computed tomography. The blood repertoire included most of the expanded thyroid clonotypes above 0.001.

Sequences were derived from peripheral blood mononuclear cells (PBMCs), sampled at new diagnosis, from a patient treated with antithyroid drugs. The V gene is TRBV27, the J gene TRBJ2-1; weak D call: TRBD1 (5 bases). The source of this sequence is a woman aged 25 to 39 with Graves disease. CDR3 nucleotides: TGTGCCAGAAGTTTATCGTTTGGGGCGGTGCAGTTCTTC. Its protein product is CARSLSFGAVQFF.